This TCR beta chain was retrieved from a study of T cells after yellow fever vaccination. With 0 bases removed from V and 7 bases from J, the gap between germline ends came to 7 bases. Germline lookup yields CDR1 SNHLY and CDR2 FYNNEI. The CDR3 is made up of 13 amino acids. A single record per CDR3 protein comes from TCRdb applying MiXCR to the 5' RACE reads. The sample has 450,000 to 550,000 distinct CDR3 sequences, 15% to 20% seen once. Findings of the study overall: Subsequent to the booster, the majority of primary-vaccination clones reappeared (around 96% CD4, 85% to 90% CD8). The secondary response was weaker but peaked faster, day 5 versus 15. Repertoires obtained by FACS sorting could include abundant clonotypes that entered as contaminants from the bulk population.

This clonotype was seen repeatedly, ten times or more. Its specificity is unknown. The sequenced sample was PBMCs, obtained 15 days after the yellow fever booster vaccination. V gene TRBV2 combines with J gene TRBJ1-5; D uncertain. The TCR was taken from a young man who received the YFV17D yellow fever vaccine. The CDR3 bases are TGTGCCAGCAGTGAAGCGAGGGCGCAGCCCCAGCATTTT. Translating gives CASSEARAQPQHF.